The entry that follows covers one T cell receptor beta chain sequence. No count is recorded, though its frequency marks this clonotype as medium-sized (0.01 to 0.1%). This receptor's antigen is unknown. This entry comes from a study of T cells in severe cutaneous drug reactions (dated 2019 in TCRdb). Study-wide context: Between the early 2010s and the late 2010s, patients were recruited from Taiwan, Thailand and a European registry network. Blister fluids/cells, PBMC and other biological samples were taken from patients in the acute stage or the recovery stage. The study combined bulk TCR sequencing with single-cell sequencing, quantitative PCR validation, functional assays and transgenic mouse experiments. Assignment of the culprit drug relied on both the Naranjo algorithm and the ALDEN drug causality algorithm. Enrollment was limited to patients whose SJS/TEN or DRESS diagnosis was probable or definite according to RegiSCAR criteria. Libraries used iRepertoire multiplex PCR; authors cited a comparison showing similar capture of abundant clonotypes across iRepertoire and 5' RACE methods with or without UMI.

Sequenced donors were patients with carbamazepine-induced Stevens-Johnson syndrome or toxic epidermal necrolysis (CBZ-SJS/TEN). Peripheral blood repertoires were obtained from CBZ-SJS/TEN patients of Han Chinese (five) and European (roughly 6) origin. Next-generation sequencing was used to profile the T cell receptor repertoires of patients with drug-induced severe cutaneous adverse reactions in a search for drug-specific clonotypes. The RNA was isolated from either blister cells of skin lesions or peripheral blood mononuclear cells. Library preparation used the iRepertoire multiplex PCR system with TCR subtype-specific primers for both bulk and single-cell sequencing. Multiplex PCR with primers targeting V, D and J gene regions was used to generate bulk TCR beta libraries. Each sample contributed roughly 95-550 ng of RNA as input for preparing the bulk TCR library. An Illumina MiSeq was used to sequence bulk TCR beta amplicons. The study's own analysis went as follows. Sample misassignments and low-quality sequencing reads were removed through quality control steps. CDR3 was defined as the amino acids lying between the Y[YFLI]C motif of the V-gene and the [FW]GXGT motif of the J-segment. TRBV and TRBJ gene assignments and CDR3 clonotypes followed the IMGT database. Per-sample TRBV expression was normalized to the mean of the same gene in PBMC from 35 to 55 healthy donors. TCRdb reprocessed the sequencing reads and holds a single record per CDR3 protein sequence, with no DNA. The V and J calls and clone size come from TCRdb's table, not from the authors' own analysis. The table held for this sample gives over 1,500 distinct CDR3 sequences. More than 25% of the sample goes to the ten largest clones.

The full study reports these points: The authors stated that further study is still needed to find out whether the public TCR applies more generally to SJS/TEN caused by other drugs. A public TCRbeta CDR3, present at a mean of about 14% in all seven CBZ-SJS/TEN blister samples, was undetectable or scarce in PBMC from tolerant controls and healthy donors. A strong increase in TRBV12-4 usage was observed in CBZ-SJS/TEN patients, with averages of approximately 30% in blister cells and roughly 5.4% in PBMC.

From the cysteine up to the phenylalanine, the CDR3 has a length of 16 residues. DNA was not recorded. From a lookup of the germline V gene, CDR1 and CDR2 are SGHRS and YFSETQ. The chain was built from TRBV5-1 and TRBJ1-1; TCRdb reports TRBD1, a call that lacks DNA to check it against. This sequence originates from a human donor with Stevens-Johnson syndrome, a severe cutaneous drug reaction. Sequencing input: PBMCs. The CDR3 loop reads CASKIRTDIMNTEAFF.